The source of this TCR beta chain is a study of T cells in Graves' hyperthyroidism and ophthalmopathy. TCR beta CDR3 region amplification was performed from RNA transcripts. Using the HTBI primer set, a first-round RT-PCR was run on the TCR CDR3. TCRdb fed the multiplex PCR reads into MiXCR, producing one record per CDR3 protein. The profile shows some 600,000 distinct CDR3 sequences, 14% of them singletons. Germline lookup yields CDR1 MNHEY and CDR2 SVGAGI. The CDR3 contains 17 residues. The V end lost 4 bases, the J end lost 0 bases, and 16 bases lay between the germline ends. This clonotype has only a few counts. Its antigen is currently unknown. Study-wide points: Patients with ophthalmopathy were separated from those with stable hyperthyroidism by a 13 V-J model.

This chain uses TRBV6-5 with TRBJ1-5; no clear D gene. The sequencing sample was made of blood. The TCR comes from a woman aged 25-40 years with Graves' hyperthyroidism that later progressed to Graves' ophthalmopathy. CDR3 in DNA: TGTGCCAGCAGTTCGCTGATGGACGGGTATAGCAATCAGCCCCAGCATTTT. Residues: CASSSLMDGYSNQPQHF.